This T cell receptor beta chain emerged from a study of T cell responses to AZD1222 COVID-19 vaccine. As for the study in general: Second-dose intervals of approximately 4 or approximately 12 weeks were pooled.

Produced via immunoSEQ multiplex PCR; TCRdb's table is partial and in-frame only. The sample lists 200,000 to 300,000 clones, more than 85% seen once, with 0.5% to 0.7% in the top ten. Turning to this clone: Its antigen is as yet unknown.

Study-level results: Samples come after the peak T cell response, not at day 14. AZD1222 recipients seropositive at baseline numbered only 5 to 7. Distributed over spike, vaccine-associated CD4 TCRs predominated at 160-218 and 743-854.

The length of the CDR3 is 16 residues. The ends were cut back, 3 bases at V and 1 base at J, with 10 bases in the middle. Per germline, CDR1 SNHLY and CDR2 FYNNEI. The chain carries TRBV2 and TRBJ1-6; D possibly corresponds to TRBD1 (5 bases). Sequenced here: peripheral blood, sampled on day 0 of AZD1222 vaccination. The receptor was derived from an adult in good health. The CDR3 sequence is CASSDGRGSYNSPLHF. The CDR3 DNA is TGTGCCAGCAGTGACGGGAGGGGTTCCTATAATTCACCCCTCCACTTT.